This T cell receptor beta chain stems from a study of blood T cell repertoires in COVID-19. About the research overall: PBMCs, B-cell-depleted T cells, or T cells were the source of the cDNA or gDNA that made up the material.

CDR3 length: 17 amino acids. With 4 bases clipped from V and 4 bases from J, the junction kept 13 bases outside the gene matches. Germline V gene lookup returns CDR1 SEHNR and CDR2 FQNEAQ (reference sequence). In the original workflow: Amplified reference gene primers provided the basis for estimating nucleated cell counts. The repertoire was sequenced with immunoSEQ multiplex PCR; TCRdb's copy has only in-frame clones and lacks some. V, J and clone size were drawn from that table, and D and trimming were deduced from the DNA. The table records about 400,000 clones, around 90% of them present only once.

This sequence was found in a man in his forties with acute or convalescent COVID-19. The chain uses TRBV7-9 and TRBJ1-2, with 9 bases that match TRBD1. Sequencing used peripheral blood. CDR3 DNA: TGTGCCAGCAGCTCCACAGGGGGCTTCGAGACTTCCTATGGCTACACCTTC. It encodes CASSSTGGFETSYGYTF.